This T cell receptor beta chain was profiled in a study of identifying expanded T cells in peripheral blood. Findings of the study overall: About 1.2 clones differed between technical replicates, versus roughly 16 and 20 over time. Clone count variance between roughly 2-week samples rose with total template count.

The table came from immunoSEQ multiplex PCR; TCRdb's copy has only in-frame clones and leaves some out. The sample shows roughly 100,000 clones, around 88% of them seen only once. Unmatched junction bases numbered 4, after V lost 5 bases and J lost 1 base. The CDR3 runs 14 residues. Germline V gives CDR1 PRHDT, CDR2 FYEKMQ (reference sequence). A note on this clone: Its cognate antigen is unknown.

Collection occurred without any documented infections or immune events in donors. The sequence came from a person aged 18 to 75 in good health. The sequenced sample consisted of blood. The gene calls are TRBV13 and TRBJ1-1, with 7 bases that match TRBD1. The CDR3 reads CASSPRQGNTEAFF. DNA for the CDR3: TGTGCCAGCAGCCCCCGACAGGGGAACACTGAAGCTTTCTTT.